The following is a TCR beta chain sequence with its context. This sample is part of a study of control samples from healthy donors and cancer patients. Libraries were prepared by immunoSEQ multiplex PCR; TCRdb keeps only in-frame clonotypes and omits some of them. This repertoire shows about 190,000 clones, around 90% found once; its top ten account for 1.5% to 2%. Trimming left V 8 bases short and J 3 bases short, with 14 bases between. The CDR3 contains 13 residues. The germline gives CDR1 KGHSH, CDR2 LQKENI. Sequencing was carried out using blood. This receptor was identified in a man aged 30 to 45 in good health. The V gene is TRBV18, the J gene TRBJ2-7; D possibly corresponds to TRBD2 (5 bases). The CDR3 nucleotides are TGTGCCAGCCACCCGACGGGGAGCTACGAGCAGTACTTC. Amino acids: CASHPTGSYEQYF.